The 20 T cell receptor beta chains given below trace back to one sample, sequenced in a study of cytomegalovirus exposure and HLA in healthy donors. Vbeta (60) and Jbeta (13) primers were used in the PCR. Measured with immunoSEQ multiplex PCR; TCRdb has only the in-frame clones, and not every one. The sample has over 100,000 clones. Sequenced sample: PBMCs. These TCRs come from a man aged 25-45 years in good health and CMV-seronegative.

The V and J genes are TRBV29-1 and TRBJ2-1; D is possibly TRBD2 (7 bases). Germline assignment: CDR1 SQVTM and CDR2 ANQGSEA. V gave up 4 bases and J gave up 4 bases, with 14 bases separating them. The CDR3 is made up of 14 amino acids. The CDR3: CSVAGGGGYNEQFF. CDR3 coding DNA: TGCAGCGTTGCGGGGGGAGGGGGATACAATGAGCAGTTCTTC.

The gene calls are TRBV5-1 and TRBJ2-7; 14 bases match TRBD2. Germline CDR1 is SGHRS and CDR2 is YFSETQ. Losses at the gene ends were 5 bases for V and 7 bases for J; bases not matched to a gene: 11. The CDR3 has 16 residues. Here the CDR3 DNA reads TGCGCCAGCAGTGCCGGACTAGCGGGGGGCCTGTGGGAGCAGTACTTC. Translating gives CASSAGLAGGLWEQYF.

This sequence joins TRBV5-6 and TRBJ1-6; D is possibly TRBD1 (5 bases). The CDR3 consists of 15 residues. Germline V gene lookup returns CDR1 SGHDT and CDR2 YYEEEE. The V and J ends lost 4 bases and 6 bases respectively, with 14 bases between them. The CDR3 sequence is CASSARWGGNSPLHF. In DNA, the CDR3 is TGTGCCAGCAGCGCACGGTGGGGGGGTAATTCACCCCTCCACTTT.

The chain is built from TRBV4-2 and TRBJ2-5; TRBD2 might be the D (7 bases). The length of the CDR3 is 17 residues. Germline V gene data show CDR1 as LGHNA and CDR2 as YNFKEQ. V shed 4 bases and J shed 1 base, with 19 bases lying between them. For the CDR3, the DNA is TGTGCCAGCAGCCCGAGGCTGGCGGGGGCCCTCCAAGAGACCCAGTACTTC. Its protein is CASSPRLAGALQETQYF.

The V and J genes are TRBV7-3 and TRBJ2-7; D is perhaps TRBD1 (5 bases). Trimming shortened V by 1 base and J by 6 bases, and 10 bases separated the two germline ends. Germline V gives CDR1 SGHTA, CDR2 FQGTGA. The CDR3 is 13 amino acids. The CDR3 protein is CASSLIPGPEQYF. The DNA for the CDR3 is TGTGCCAGCAGCTTAATCCCAGGGCCCGAGCAGTACTTC.

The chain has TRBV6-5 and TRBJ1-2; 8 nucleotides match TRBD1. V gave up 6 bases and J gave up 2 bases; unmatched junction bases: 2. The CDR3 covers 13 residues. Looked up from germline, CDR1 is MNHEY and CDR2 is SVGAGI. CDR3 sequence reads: CASSRQGNYGYTF. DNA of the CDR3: TGTGCCAGCAGCAGACAGGGGAACTATGGCTACACCTTC.

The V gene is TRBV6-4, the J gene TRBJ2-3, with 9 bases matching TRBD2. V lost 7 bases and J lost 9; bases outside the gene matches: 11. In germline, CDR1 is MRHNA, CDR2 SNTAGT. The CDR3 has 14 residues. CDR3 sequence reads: CASTRRLAGPTQYF. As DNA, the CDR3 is TGTGCCAGCACACGTAGGCTAGCGGGGCCCACGCAGTATTTT.

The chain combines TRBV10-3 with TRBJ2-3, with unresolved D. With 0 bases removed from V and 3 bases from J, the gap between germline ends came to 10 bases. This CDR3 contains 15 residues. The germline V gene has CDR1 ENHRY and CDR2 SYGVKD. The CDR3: CAISESRPGTDTQYF. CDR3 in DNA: TGTGCCATCAGTGAGTCAAGGCCCGGGACAGATACGCAGTATTTT.

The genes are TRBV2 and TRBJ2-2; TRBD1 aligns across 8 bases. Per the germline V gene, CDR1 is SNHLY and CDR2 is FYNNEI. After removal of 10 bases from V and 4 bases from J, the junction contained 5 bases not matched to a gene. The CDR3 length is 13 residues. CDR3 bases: TGTGCCACCAAACAGGGGGGCACCGGGGAGCTGTTTTTT. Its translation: CATKQGGTGELFF.

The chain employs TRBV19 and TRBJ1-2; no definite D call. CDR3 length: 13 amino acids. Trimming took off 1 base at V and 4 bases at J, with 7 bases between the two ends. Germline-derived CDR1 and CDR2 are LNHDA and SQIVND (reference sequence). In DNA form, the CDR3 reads TGTGCCAGTAGTATAGCGACATTCTATGGCTACACCTTC. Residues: CASSIATFYGYTF.

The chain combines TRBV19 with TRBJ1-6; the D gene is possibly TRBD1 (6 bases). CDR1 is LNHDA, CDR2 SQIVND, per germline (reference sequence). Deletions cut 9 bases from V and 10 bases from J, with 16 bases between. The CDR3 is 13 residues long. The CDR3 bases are TGTGCCAGCCGACAGGAGAGGGGCTCACCCCTCCACTTT. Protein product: CASRQERGSPLHF.

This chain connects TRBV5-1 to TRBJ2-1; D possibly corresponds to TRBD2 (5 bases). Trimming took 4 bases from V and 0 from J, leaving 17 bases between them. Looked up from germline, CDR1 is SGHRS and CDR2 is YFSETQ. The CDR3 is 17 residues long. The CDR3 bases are TGCGCCAGCAGCCCGGGCCCCCGAGGAGGCTCCTACAATGAGCAGTTCTTC. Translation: CASSPGPRGGSYNEQFF.

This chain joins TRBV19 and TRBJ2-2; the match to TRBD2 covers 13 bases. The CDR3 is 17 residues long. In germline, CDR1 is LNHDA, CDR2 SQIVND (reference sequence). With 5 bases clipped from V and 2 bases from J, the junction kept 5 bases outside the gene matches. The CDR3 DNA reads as TGTGCCAGTAGTCCGGGACTAGCGGGGTTCAACACCGGGGAGCTGTTTTTT. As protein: CASSPGLAGFNTGELFF.

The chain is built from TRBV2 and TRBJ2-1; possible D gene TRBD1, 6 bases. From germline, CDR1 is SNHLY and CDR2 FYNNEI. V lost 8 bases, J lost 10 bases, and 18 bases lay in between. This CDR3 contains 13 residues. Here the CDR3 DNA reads TGTGCCAGCGTAGTAACAGGGTCTAGCGAGCAGTTCTTC. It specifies CASVVTGSSEQFF.

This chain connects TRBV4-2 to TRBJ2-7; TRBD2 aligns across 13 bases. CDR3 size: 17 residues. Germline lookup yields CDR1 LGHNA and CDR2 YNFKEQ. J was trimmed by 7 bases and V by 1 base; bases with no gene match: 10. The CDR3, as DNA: TGTGCCAGCAGCCAAGTCCCCGGACTAGCGGGGGAGGGGGAGCAGTACTTC. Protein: CASSQVPGLAGEGEQYF.

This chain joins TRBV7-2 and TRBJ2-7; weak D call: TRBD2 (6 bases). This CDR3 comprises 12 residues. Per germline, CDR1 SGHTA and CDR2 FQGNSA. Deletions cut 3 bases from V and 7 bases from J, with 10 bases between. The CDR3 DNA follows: TGTGCCAGCAGCTTCCTACGGGGGGAGCAGTACTTC. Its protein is CASSFLRGEQYF.

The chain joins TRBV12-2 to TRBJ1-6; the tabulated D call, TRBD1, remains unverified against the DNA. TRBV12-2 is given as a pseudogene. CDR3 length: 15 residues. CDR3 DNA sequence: TGTGCAAGTCGCTTACAACAGAAGTATAATTCACCCCTCCACTTT. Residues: CASRLQQKYNSPLHF.

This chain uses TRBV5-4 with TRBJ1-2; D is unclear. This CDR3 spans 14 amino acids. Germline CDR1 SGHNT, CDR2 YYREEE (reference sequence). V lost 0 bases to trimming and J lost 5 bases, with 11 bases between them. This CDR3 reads CASSLGSTGYGYTF. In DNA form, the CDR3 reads TGTGCCAGCAGCTTGGGCTCGACGGGTTATGGCTACACCTTC.

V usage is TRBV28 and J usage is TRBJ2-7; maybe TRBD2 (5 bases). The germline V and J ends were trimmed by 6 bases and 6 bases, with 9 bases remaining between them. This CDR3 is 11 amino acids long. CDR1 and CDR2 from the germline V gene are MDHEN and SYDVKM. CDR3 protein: CASSGLVEQYF. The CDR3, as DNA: TGTGCCAGCAGCGGACTGGTCGAGCAGTACTTC.

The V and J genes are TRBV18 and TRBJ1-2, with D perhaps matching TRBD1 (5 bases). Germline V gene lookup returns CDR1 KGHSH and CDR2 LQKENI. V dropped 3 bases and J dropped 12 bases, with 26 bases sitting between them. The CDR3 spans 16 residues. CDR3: CASSPPKPGDQSFHTF. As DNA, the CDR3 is TGTGCCAGCTCACCTCCGAAACCGGGGGACCAATCCTTTCACACCTTC.